This is a list of T cell receptor beta chains from one sample in a study of OX40 agonist ivuxolimab in advanced cancers. The protocol was immunoSEQ multiplex PCR, while the TCRdb copy is restricted to in-frame clones and leaves out a portion. The table records 65,000 to 90,000 clones, 75% to 90% of them present only once. Sequencing used CD4+ or CD8+ T cells sorted from blood, obtained in a trial of the OX40 agonist ivuxolimab. Every receptor here comes from an adult with an advanced solid tumor such as melanoma, head and neck, liver or kidney cancer. Each CDR3 is given with its conserved first and last residue. Each record gives: V gene, CDR3 protein.

V gene: TRBV13
CDR3 protein: CASSLGQGVHGYTF

V gene: TRBV14
CDR3 protein: CASSQVSGSGNTIYF

V gene: TRBV25-1
CDR3 protein: CASSQSLTDTQYF

V gene: TRBV7-9
CDR3 protein: CASRQGGNQPQHF

V gene: TRBV21-1
CDR3 protein: CASSNDRGRETQYF

V gene: TRBV27
CDR3 protein: CASRRTPGQGSYNEQFF

V gene: TRBV9
CDR3 protein: CASSVRDRATGANVLTF

V gene: TRBV4-2
CDR3 protein: CASSQTPRVGEKLFF

V gene: TRBV5-1
CDR3 protein: CASSLYPARDTQYF

V gene: TRBV27
CDR3 protein: CASSHRSDTQYF

V gene: TRBV6-6
CDR3 protein: CASGLAGDLDTQYF

V gene: TRBV15
CDR3 protein: CATSSGGELFF

V gene: TRBV27
CDR3 protein: CASSSRDPLTQYF

V gene: TRBV5-6
CDR3 protein: CASSLRGETGTSGSGEQFF

V gene: TRBV7-8
CDR3 protein: CASSSYTGATNEKLFF

V gene: TRBV19
CDR3 protein: CASSIVTGGGELFF

V gene: TRBV27
CDR3 protein: CASSLAGADTQYF

V gene: TRBV9
CDR3 protein: CASSAPTGRIGELFF

V gene: TRBV27
CDR3 protein: CASSGGPTSDGYTF